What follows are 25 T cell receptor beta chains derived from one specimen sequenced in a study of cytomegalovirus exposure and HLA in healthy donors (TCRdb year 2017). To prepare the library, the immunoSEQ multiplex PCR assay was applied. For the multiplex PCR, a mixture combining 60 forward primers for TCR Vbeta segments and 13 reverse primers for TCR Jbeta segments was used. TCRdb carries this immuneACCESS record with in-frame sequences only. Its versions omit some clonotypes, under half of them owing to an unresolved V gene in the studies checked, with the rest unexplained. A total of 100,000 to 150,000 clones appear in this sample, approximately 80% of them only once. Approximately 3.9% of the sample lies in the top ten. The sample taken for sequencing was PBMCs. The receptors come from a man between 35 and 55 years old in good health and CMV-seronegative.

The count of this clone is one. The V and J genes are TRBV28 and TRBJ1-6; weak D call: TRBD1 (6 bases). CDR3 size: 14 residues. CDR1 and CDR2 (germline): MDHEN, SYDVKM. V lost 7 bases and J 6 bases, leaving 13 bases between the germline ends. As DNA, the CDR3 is TGTGCCAGCACCGTCACAGGGACTAATTCACCCCTCCACTTT. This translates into CASTVTGTNSPLHF.

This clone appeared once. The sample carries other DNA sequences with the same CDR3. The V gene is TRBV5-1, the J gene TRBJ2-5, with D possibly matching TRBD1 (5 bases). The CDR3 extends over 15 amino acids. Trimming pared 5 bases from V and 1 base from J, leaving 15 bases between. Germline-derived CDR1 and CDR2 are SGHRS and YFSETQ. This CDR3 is CASRPLTETQETQYF. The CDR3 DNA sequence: TGCGCCAGCAGGCCCCTGACAGAGACCCAAGAGACCCAGTACTTC.

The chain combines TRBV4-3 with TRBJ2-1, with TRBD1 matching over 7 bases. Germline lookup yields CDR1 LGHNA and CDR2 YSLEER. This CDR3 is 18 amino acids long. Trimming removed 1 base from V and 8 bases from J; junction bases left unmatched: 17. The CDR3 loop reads CASSQGYLFGTESDEQFF. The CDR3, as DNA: TGCGCCAGCAGCCAAGGGTATCTTTTCGGGACAGAATCTGATGAGCAGTTCTTC.

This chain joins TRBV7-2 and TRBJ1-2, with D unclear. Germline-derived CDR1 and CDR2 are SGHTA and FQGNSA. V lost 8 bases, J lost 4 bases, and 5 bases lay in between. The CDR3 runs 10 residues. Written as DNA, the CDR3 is TGTGCCAGCCCCGGCTATGGCTACACCTTC. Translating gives CASPGYGYTF.

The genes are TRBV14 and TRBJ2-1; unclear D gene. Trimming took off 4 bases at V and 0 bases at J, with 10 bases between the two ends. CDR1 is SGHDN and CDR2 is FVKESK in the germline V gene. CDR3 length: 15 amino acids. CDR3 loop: CASSLRSFSYNEQFF. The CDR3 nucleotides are TGTGCCAGCAGCCTGAGATCCTTCTCCTACAATGAGCAGTTCTTC.

The CDR3 loop is CASVSYSNQPQHF. In nucleotides, the CDR3 is TGTGCCAGCGTCTCTTATAGCAATCAGCCCCAGCATTTT. The chain is built from TRBV28 and TRBJ1-5; D remains ambiguous. V was cut by 8 bases and J by 0 bases, with 8 bases left in between. CDR3 size: 13 residues. The V gene's germline CDR1 is MDHEN and CDR2 SYDVKM.

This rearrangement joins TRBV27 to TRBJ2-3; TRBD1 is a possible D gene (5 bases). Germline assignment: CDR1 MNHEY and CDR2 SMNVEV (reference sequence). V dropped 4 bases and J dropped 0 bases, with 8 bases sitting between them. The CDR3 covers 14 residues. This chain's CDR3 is CASSSTASTDTQYF. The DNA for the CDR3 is TGTGCCAGCAGTTCGACAGCTAGCACAGATACGCAGTATTTT.

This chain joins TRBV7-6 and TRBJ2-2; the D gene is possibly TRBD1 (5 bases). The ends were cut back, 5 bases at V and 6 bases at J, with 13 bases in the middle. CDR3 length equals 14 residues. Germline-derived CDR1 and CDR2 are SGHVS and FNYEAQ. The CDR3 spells CASSLRALPGELFF. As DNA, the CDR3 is TGTGCCAGCAGCCTCAGGGCTCTTCCCGGGGAGCTGTTTTTT. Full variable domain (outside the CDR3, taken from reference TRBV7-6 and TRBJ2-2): GAGVSQSPRYKVTKRGQDVALRCDPISGHVSLYWYRQALGQGPEFLTYFNYEAQQDKSGLPNDRFSAERPEGSISTLTIQRTEQRDSAMYRCASSLRALPGELFFGEGSRLTVL.

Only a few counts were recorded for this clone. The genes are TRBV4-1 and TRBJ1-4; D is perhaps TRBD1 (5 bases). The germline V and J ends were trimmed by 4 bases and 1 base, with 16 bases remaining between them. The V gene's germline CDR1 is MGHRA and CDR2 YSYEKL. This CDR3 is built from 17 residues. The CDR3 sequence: CASSPQGYPITNEKLFF. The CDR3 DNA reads TGCGCCAGCAGCCCCCAGGGCTATCCGATAACTAATGAAAAACTGTTTTTT.

CDR3 in amino acids: CASSLAGTYTEAFF. In nucleotides, the CDR3 is TGTGCCAGCAGCTTGGCAGGCACTTACACTGAAGCTTTCTTT. The chain recombines TRBV7-2 with TRBJ1-1; D is ambiguous. CDR1 SGHTA and CDR2 FQGNSA come from the germline V gene. Trimming cost V 3 bases and J 3 bases, with 11 bases left between them. This CDR3 has 14 residues.

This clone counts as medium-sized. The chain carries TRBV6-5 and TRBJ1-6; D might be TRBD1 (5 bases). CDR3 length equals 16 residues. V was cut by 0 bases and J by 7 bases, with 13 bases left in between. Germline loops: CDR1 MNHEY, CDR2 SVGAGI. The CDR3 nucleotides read TGTGCCAGCAGTTACTCGACGGAATACAGGAATTCACCCCTCCACTTT. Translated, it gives CASSYSTEYRNSPLHF.

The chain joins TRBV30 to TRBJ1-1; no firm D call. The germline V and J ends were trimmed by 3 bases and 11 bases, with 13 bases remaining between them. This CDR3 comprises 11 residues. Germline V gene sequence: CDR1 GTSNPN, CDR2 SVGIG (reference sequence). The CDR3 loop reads CAWRRSTSAFF. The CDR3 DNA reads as TGTGCCTGGAGGCGATCCACCTCGGCTTTCTTT.

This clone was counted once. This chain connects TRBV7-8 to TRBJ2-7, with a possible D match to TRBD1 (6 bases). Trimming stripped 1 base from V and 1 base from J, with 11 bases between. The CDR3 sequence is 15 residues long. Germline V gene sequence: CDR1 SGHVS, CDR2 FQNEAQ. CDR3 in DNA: TGTGCCAGCAGCTTAGTTAAGACAGGTTCCTACGAGCAGTACTTC. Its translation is CASSLVKTGSYEQYF.

The CDR3 DNA is TGTGCCAGCACGAGAGGTTACGACAATCAGCCCCAGCATTTT. It encodes CASTRGYDNQPQHF. V is TRBV28 and J is TRBJ1-5; no reliable D call. CDR3 length: 14 amino acids. Trimming left V 7 bases short and J 3 bases short, with 13 bases between. Germline V gene lookup returns CDR1 MDHEN and CDR2 SYDVKM.

CDR3: CAPGHGQPQHF. CDR3 nucleotide sequence: TGTGCTCCGGGTCACGGTCAGCCCCAGCATTTT. The J gene is TRBJ1-5, the V gene TRBV7-6; no definite D call. In germline, CDR1 is SGHVS, CDR2 FNYEAQ. The CDR3 length is 11 residues.

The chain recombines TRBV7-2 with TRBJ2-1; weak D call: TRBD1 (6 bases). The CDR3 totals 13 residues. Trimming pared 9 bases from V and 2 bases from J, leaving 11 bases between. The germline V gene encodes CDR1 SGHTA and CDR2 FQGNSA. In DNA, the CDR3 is TGTGCCAGTAGGACAGACACCTACAATGAGCAGTTCTTC. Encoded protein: CASRTDTYNEQFF. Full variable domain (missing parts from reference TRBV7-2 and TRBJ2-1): GAGVSQSPSNKVTEKGKDVELRCDPISGHTALYWYRQSLGQGLEFLIYFQGNSAPDKSGLPSDRFSAERTGGSVSTLTIQRTQQEDSAVYLCASRTDTYNEQFFGPGTRLTVL.

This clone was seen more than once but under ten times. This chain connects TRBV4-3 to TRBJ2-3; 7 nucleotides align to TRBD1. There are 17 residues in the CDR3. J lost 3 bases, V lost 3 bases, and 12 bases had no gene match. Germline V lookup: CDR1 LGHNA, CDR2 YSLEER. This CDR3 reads CASSHSTGTVKTDTQYF. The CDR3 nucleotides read TGCGCCAGCAGCCACTCCACCGGGACAGTAAAGACAGATACGCAGTATTTT.

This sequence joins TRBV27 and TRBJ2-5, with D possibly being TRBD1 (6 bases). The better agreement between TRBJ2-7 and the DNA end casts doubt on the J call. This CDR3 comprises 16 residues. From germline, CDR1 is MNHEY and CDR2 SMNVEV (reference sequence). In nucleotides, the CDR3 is TGTGCCAGCAGTTTATCGCTACAGGGTGGGGGCTACGAGCAGTACTTC. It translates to CASSLSLQGGGYEQYF.

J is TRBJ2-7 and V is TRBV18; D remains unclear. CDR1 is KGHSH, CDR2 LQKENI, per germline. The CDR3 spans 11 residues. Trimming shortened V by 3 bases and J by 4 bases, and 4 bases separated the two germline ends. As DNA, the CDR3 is TGTGCCAGCTCACCCCAATACGAGCAGTACTTC. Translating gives CASSPQYEQYF.

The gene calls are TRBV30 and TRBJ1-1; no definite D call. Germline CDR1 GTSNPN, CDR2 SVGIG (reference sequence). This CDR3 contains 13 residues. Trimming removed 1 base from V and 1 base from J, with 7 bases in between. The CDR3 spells CAWSETGNTEAFF. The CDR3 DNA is TGTGCCTGGAGTGAGACGGGGAACACTGAAGCTTTCTTT. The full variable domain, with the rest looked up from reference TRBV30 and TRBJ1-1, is SQTIHQWPATLVQPVGSPLSLECTVEGTSNPNLYWYRQAAGRGLQLLFYSVGIGQISSEVPQNLSASRPQDRQFILSSKKLLLSDSGFYLCAWSETGNTEAFFGQGTRLTVV.

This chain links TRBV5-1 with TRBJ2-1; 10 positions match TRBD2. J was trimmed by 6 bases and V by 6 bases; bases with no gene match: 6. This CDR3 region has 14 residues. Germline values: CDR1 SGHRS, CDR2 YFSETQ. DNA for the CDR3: TGCGCCAGCAAGAGCGGGGGGGCCGGCAATGAGCAGTTCTTC. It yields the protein CASKSGGAGNEQFF.

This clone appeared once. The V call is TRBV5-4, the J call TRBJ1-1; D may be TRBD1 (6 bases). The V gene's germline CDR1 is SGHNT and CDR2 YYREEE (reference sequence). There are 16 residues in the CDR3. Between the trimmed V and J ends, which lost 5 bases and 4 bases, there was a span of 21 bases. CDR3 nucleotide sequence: TGTGCCAGCAGTCGAACAGGAGGGGGGGGTCTCACTGAAGCTTTCTTT. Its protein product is CASSRTGGGGLTEAFF.

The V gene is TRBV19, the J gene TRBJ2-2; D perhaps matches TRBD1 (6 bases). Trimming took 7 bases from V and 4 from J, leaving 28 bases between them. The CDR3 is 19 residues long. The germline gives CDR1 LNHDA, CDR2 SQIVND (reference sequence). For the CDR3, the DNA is TGTGCCAGTAAGGGTCTCCAGGGTTTTCAGGGGTTTAGCACCGGGGAGCTGTTTTTT. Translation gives CASKGLQGFQGFSTGELFF.

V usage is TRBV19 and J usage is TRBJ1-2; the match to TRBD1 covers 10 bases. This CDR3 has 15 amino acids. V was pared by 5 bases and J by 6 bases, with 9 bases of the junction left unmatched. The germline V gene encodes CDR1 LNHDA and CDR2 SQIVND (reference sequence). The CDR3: CASSLRQGAEDGYTF. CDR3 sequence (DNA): TGTGCCAGTAGTCTTCGACAGGGGGCAGAAGATGGCTACACCTTC.

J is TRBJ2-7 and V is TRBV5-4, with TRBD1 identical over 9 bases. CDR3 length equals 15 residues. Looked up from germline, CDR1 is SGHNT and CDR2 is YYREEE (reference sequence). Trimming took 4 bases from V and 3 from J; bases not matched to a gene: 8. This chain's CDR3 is CASSAGQGPIYEQYF. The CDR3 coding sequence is TGTGCCAGCAGCGCTGGACAGGGGCCAATCTACGAGCAGTACTTC. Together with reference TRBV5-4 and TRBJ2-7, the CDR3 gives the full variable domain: ETGVTQSPTHLIKTRGQQVTLRCSSQSGHNTVSWYQQALGQGPQFIFQYYREEENGRGNFPPRFSGLQFPNYSSELNVNALELDDSALYLCASSAGQGPIYEQYFGPGTRLTVT.